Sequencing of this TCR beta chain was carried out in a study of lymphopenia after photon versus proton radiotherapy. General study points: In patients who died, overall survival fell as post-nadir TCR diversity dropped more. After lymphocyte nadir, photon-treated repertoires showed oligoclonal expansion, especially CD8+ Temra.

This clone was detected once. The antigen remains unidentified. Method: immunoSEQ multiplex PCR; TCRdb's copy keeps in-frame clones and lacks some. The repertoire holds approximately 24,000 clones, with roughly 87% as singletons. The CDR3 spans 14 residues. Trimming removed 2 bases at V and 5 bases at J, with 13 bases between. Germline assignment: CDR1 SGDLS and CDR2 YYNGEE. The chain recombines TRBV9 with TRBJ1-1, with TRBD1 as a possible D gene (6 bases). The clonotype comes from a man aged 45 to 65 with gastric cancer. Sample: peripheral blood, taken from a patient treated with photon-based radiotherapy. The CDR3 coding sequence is TGTGCCAGCAGCGTTGGGGGGCGTGGGACTGAAGCTTTCTTT. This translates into CASSVGGRGTEAFF.